This record looks at one TCR beta chain sequence and its context. Its antigen remains unidentified. TCRdb's table, derived via immunoSEQ multiplex PCR, lists solely in-frame clones and lacks some. The sample has 550,000 to 850,000 clones; 74% are singletons. The CDR3 runs to 17 residues. Germline CDR1 reads SGHRS; CDR2 reads YFSETQ. V was pared by 2 bases and J by 4 bases, with 9 bases of the junction left unmatched. The sample is drawn from a study of shared clonotypes between healthy human individuals. Whole-study context: CD4 naive and memory got three plates each, CD8 naive two, CD8 memory one. General study findings and limits: Sequencing of the sorted subsets was shown by rarefaction to be incomplete despite large depth.

A CD45RA-negative memory subset and a CD45RA+ naive subset were separated from the CD4+ cells. The receptor's source is a woman aged 25-40 years in good health. The chain combines TRBV5-1 with TRBJ2-2; 9 nucleotides match TRBD2. Sequencing was performed on memory CD4+ T cells sorted from blood. The sample's subset: CD45RA-negative fraction. The DNA for the CDR3 is TGCGCCAGCAGCTTTAAGGAAAGCGGGAGGAGCACCGGGGAGCTGTTTTTT. Its translation is CASSFKESGRSTGELFF.